Listed here are 27 T cell receptor beta chains from one sample, sequenced in a study of patients and donors after allogeneic stem cell transplantation. TCRdb independently ran MiXCR on the RT-PCR reads; one entry per CDR3 protein. The table has 150,000 to 200,000 distinct CDR3 sequences, about 30% seen once. The sequenced sample consisted of blood, either unsorted or a sorted T cell fraction (not recorded which). Receptors originate from a human donor who was either an allogeneic HSCT recipient or a stem cell or donor lymphocyte infusion donor (not recorded which). It is not recorded whose cells these are; they may come from a transplant donor.

This clonotype was found a few times. The genes are TRBV5-1 and TRBJ1-4; the D is unclear. The CDR3 runs 14 residues. Per the germline V gene, CDR1 is SGHRS and CDR2 is YFSETQ. Trimming stripped 7 bases from V and 0 bases from J, with 10 bases between. CDR3 region: CASRIQTTNEKLFF. The CDR3, as DNA: TGCGCCAGCCGTATTCAGACAACTAATGAAAAACTGTTTTTT.

The V and J genes are TRBV10-3 and TRBJ2-5; 7 bases agree with TRBD1. The CDR3 sequence is 16 residues long. Trimming at V came to 4 bases and at J to 2 bases, leaving 10 bases not matched to a gene. CDR1 and CDR2 (germline): ENHRY, SYGVKD. CDR3 loop: CAISATGTVKQETQYF. As DNA, the CDR3 is TGTGCCATCAGTGCGACCGGGACAGTGAAACAAGAGACCCAGTACTTC.

This clonotype was counted only a few times. This rearrangement joins TRBV20-1 to TRBJ2-1, with TRBD2 matching over 7 bases. V shed 6 bases, J shed 12 bases, and the junction held 17 bases outside the gene matches. The CDR3 is made up of 14 amino acids. Germline CDR1 is DFQATT and CDR2 is SNEGSKA (reference sequence). In nucleotides, the CDR3 is TGCAGTGCATCCCTAGCGGTTTCCCTCGATGGGCAGTTCTTC. It translates to CSASLAVSLDGQFF.

J is TRBJ2-3 and V is TRBV14; 8 bases map to TRBD1. Germline trimming cut 4 bases from V and 5 bases from J; bases unmatched to any gene: 5. The V gene's germline CDR1 is SGHDN and CDR2 FVKESK. The CDR3 consists of 14 residues. The CDR3 here is CASSLGQGKDTQYF. In DNA, the CDR3 is TGTGCCAGCAGCCTCGGACAGGGCAAAGATACGCAGTATTTT.

As concerns this clonotype: This is likely a read error, given that the CDR3 carries no conserved phenylalanine or tryptophan at its end. The rearrangement uses TRBV15 and TRBJ1-5, with a weak D call TRBD1 (6 bases). Germline values: CDR1 LNHNV, CDR2 YYDKDF (reference sequence). V was cut by 3 bases and J by 1 base, with 13 bases left in between. The CDR3 runs to 16 residues. In DNA, the CDR3 is TGTGCCACCAGCAGGACCGACAGGCCCAGCAATCAGCCCCAGCATTTG. Its protein product is CATSRTDRPSNQPQHL.

The chain joins TRBV10-1 to TRBJ2-5, with D perhaps assigned TRBD1 or TRBD2 (7 bases each). Germline assignment: CDR1 WNHNN and CDR2 SYGVQD (reference sequence). The V end was cut by 10 bases, the J end by 13 bases, with 16 bases between. CDR3 length: 10 residues. CDR3 sequence reads: CATGEGQTYF. As DNA, the CDR3 is TGCGCCACCGGGGAGGGACAGACGTACTTC.

The sample holds one count of this clonotype. The gene calls are TRBV9 and TRBJ2-2; TRBD1 matches at 7 bases. Trimming took 1 base from V and 3 from J; bases not matched to a gene: 6. The CDR3 extends over 16 amino acids. Germline assignment: CDR1 SGDLS and CDR2 YYNGEE. DNA of the CDR3: TGTGCCAGCAGCGTATACAGGGGACGAGACACCGGGGAGCTGTTTTTT. It translates to CASSVYRGRDTGELFF.

There are a few counts of this clonotype. V usage is TRBV12-3 or TRBV12-4 and J usage is TRBJ2-4; D is unresolved. V lost 7 bases to trimming and J lost 2 bases, with 9 bases between them. The CDR3 is made up of 13 amino acids. CDR3 residues: CASNGYTKNIQYF. The DNA of the CDR3 is TGTGCCAGCAACGGGTACACCAAAAACATTCAGTACTTC.

The rearrangement joins TRBV4-1 to TRBJ2-7; D possibly corresponds to TRBD1 (5 bases). The V and J ends lost 1 base and 3 bases respectively, with 13 bases between them. Germline CDR1 and CDR2: MGHRA and YSYEKL. The CDR3 runs 15 residues. As DNA, the CDR3 is TGCGCCAGCAGCCAAGGACAGATATCCATCTACGAGCAGTACTTC. It yields the protein CASSQGQISIYEQYF.

CDR3 protein: CSAPAPFGGIEQFF. The DNA for the CDR3 is TGCAGTGCTCCTGCCCCCTTTGGTGGGATTGAGCAGTTCTTC. This chain links TRBV20-1 with TRBJ2-1, with D unclear. This CDR3 contains 14 residues. Germline CDR1 reads DFQATT; CDR2 reads SNEGSKA (reference sequence). Trimming left V 5 bases short and J 9 bases short, with 20 bases between.

This clonotype was seen only a few times. V and J are TRBV7-2 and TRBJ1-5; no clear D. CDR3 size: 16 residues. Trimming took off 2 bases at V and 1 base at J, with 12 bases between the two ends. Germline CDR1 and CDR2: SGHTA and FQGNSA. CDR3 in amino acids: CASSLLGGSSNQPQHF. DNA of the CDR3: TGTGCCAGCAGCTTATTGGGAGGGTCGAGCAATCAGCCCCAGCATTTT.

The gene calls are TRBV27 and TRBJ1-4; D perhaps matches TRBD1 (5 bases). This CDR3 region has 14 residues. The germline CDR1 and CDR2 sequences are MNHEY and SMNVEV (reference sequence). Trimming removed 6 bases from V and 2 bases from J, with 10 bases in between. The CDR3 coding sequence is TGTGCCAGCAGCTGGGGGGGGACTAATGAAAAACTGTTTTTT. Translated: CASSWGGTNEKLFF.

This clonotype was seen only a few times. The chain uses TRBV7-3 and TRBJ2-1; 9 bases are a match to TRBD1. With 2 bases clipped from V and 9 bases from J, the junction kept 14 bases outside the gene matches. Germline lookup yields CDR1 SGHTA and CDR2 FQGTGA. The CDR3 covers 17 residues. The CDR3 loop is CASSLLRPGTGYLEQFF. CDR3 in DNA: TGTGCCAGCAGCTTATTACGACCCGGGACAGGGTACCTTGAGCAGTTCTTC. Full variable domain (remainder filled in from reference TRBV7-3 and TRBJ2-1): GAGVSQTPSNKVTEKGKYVELRCDPISGHTALYWYRQSLGQGPEFLIYFQGTGAADDSGLPNDRFFAVRPEGSVSTLKIQRTERGDSAVYLCASSLLRPGTGYLEQFFGPGTRLTVL.

This chain joins TRBV15 and TRBJ2-7; no reliable D call. The germline CDR1 and CDR2 sequences are LNHNV and YYDKDF (reference sequence). The CDR3 runs to 15 residues. Trimming left V 8 bases short and J 4 bases short, with 21 bases between. DNA for the CDR3: TGTGCCACCGTGAAGGACCTCTCTCAACCATACGAGCAGTACTTC. Its translation: CATVKDLSQPYEQYF.

In its sample, this clonotype was seen many times. V is TRBV9 and J is TRBJ1-2, with 7 bases fitting TRBD1. The V segment lost 4 bases and the J segment 0 bases; nucleotides outside the gene matches: 6. This CDR3 has 15 residues. Per germline, CDR1 SGDLS and CDR2 YYNGEE. CDR3 sequence: CASSPRDRANYGYTF. The CDR3 bases are TGTGCCAGCAGCCCTCGGGACAGAGCTAACTATGGCTACACCTTC.

This rearrangement joins TRBV14 to TRBJ2-4; D is perhaps TRBD2 (6 bases). The CDR3 extends over 15 amino acids. V was cut by 4 bases and J by 6 bases, with 16 bases left in between. Germline V gives CDR1 SGHDN, CDR2 FVKESK. The CDR3 is CASSRGAGRTNIQYF. CDR3 sequence (DNA): TGTGCCAGCAGCCGAGGGGCAGGGAGGACAAACATTCAGTACTTC.

The sample holds a few counts of this clonotype. This chain uses TRBV20-1 with TRBJ2-1, with D perhaps TRBD2 (6 bases). V lost 3 bases, J lost 0 bases, and 21 bases lay in between. The germline V gene encodes CDR1 DFQATT and CDR2 SNEGSKA (reference sequence). The CDR3 loop spans 18 amino acids. CDR3 sequence (DNA): TGCAGTGCTAGGGGGTATAGACGCGGGGCAAGCTCCTACAATGAGCAGTTCTTC. Its translation: CSARGYRRGASSYNEQFF.

This clonotype was seen a few times. V and J are TRBV27 and TRBJ1-1; perhaps TRBD1 as D (5 bases). This CDR3 has 14 residues. CDR1 and CDR2 from the germline V gene are MNHEY and SMNVEV (reference sequence). V lost 2 bases, J lost 5 bases, and 12 bases lay in between. The CDR3: CASSLGGMGTEAFF. DNA for the CDR3: TGTGCCAGCAGTTTAGGGGGAATGGGGACTGAAGCTTTCTTT.

This clonotype has a count of ten or more. The chain combines TRBV25-1 with TRBJ1-1, with D perhaps TRBD1 (5 bases). The germline V gene has CDR1 MGHDK and CDR2 SYGVNS. Trimming removed 6 bases from V and 3 bases from J, with 17 bases in between. The CDR3 length is 15 residues. The CDR3 here is CASRYAGLGDTEAFF. The CDR3 bases are TGTGCCAGCAGATATGCGGGGCTGGGGGACACTGAAGCTTTCTTT.

This chain uses TRBV20-1 with TRBJ2-7; D ambiguous. The germline V and J ends were trimmed by 5 bases and 2 bases, with 16 bases remaining between them. The CDR3 totals 14 residues. In germline, CDR1 is DFQATT, CDR2 SNEGSKA (reference sequence). CDR3 region: CSARRQGSPYEQYF. DNA of the CDR3: TGCAGTGCTCGTCGCCAAGGCTCTCCCTACGAGCAGTACTTC.

V usage is TRBV12-3 or TRBV12-4 and J usage is TRBJ2-3, with TRBD2 matching 10 bases. The CDR3 is made up of 15 amino acids. J was trimmed by 6 bases and V by 5 bases; bases with no gene match: 8. The CDR3: CASSGTSVLYDTQYF. The CDR3 DNA follows: TGTGCCAGCAGTGGGACTAGCGTCCTTTATGATACGCAGTATTTT.

The V and J genes are TRBV7-2 and TRBJ2-5; 13 bases line up with TRBD2. Looked up from germline, CDR1 is SGHTA and CDR2 is FQGNSA. The CDR3 covers 16 residues. V lost 1 base to trimming and J lost 7 bases; unmatched junction nucleotides: 6. The DNA of the CDR3 is TGTGCCAGCAGCTTAGATTGGACTAGCGGGAGTGGGACCCAGTACTTC. Its translation is CASSLDWTSGSGTQYF. The complete variable domain, with remaining parts taken from reference TRBV7-2 and TRBJ2-5, reads GAGVSQSPSNKVTEKGKDVELRCDPISGHTALYWYRQSLGQGLEFLIYFQGNSAPDKSGLPSDRFSAERTGGSVSTLTIQRTQQEDSAVYLCASSLDWTSGSGTQYFGPGTRLLVL.

The chain links TRBV20-1 to TRBJ2-7, with 10 bases aligning to TRBD2. From germline, CDR1 is DFQATT and CDR2 SNEGSKA (reference sequence). The CDR3 has 14 residues. The J segment lost 8 bases and the V segment lost 5 bases, leaving 12 bases of the junction unmatched. This CDR3 is CSAGLAGEPYKQYF. The CDR3 DNA reads as TGCAGTGCTGGGCTAGCGGGGGAACCGTATAAGCAGTACTTC.

This clonotype was detected only a few times. The V gene is TRBV4-1, the J gene TRBJ1-2; TRBD1 might be the D (6 bases). CDR3 length: 16 residues. The germline CDR1 and CDR2 sequences are MGHRA and YSYEKL. Trimming shortened V by 3 bases and J by 0 bases, and 14 bases separated the two germline ends. The CDR3 is CASSHPGQTANYGYTF. The DNA of the CDR3 is TGCGCCAGCAGCCACCCCGGACAGACTGCTAACTATGGCTACACCTTC.

This clonotype appeared a few times. The V and J genes are TRBV20-1 and TRBJ2-1; D is possibly TRBD1 (6 bases). Germline loops: CDR1 DFQATT, CDR2 SNEGSKA (reference sequence). Trimming took off 4 bases at V and 9 bases at J, with 19 bases between the two ends. There are 14 residues in the CDR3. The CDR3 protein is CSAKIPAQGSEQFF. The CDR3 nucleotides are TGCAGTGCTAAGATACCCGCACAGGGAAGTGAGCAGTTCTTC.

This clonotype came up once. The CDR3 region is CASSMAGLAEQYF. The CDR3 bases are TGCGCCAGCAGCATGGCTGGACTAGCGGAGCAGTACTTC. The genes are TRBV5-1 and TRBJ2-7, with 9 positions matching TRBD2. After removal of 4 bases from V and 7 bases from J, the junction contained 6 bases not matched to a gene. Germline V CDR1 and CDR2: SGHRS, YFSETQ. The CDR3 is 13 amino acids.

This sequence joins TRBV13 and TRBJ2-1; TRBD2 aligns across 12 bases. CDR3 length: 16 residues. Trimming at V came to 0 bases and at J to 10 bases, leaving 7 bases not matched to a gene. Germline V gene sequence: CDR1 PRHDT, CDR2 FYEKMQ (reference sequence). CDR3 nucleotide sequence: TGTGCCAGCAGCTTAGGACTAGCGGGAGGCGGGATGGAGCAGTTCTTC. This translates into CASSLGLAGGGMEQFF.